Below, 20 T cell receptor beta chains from the same sample are listed, as sequenced in a study of blood T cell repertoires in COVID-19. Clones were sequenced by immunoSEQ multiplex PCR, and TCRdb holds only the in-frame ones, with some missing. Among 110,000 or so clones listed, about 87% were seen once. The sample comprised peripheral blood. These receptors were collected from a woman aged 45-65 years with acute or convalescent COVID-19.

The chain joins TRBV7-2 to TRBJ2-7; a weak D match, TRBD2 (7 bases). CDR3 length: 15 residues. Trimming removed 1 base at V and 2 bases at J, with 12 bases between. Germline-derived CDR1 and CDR2 are SGHTA and FQGNSA. The CDR3 DNA follows: TGTGCCAGCAGCTTAGAGGGCGGGGGCCCCTACGAGCAGTACTTC. Its translation is CASSLEGGGPYEQYF.

This chain connects TRBV27 to TRBJ1-5; no clear D. CDR1 is MNHEY, CDR2 SMNVEV, per germline (reference sequence). The V gene lost 3 bases and the J gene lost 0 bases, with 3 bases spanning the gap. This CDR3 region has 13 residues. The CDR3, as DNA: TGTGCCAGCAGTTTTAGTAGCAATCAGCCCCAGCATTTT. Amino acids: CASSFSSNQPQHF.

The V and J genes are TRBV29-1 and TRBJ2-7; D gene ambiguous. The germline V gene encodes CDR1 SQVTM and CDR2 ANQGSEA. This CDR3 region has 12 residues. Between the trimmed V and J ends, which lost 4 bases and 1 base, there was a span of 8 bases. The DNA for the CDR3 is TGCAGCGTTGGAGCCGGTTCCTACGAGCAGTACTTC. Protein product: CSVGAGSYEQYF.

The chain employs TRBV6-5 and TRBJ2-7; no definite D call. The length of the CDR3 is 14 residues. Trimming pared 2 bases from V and 0 bases from J, leaving 8 bases between. The germline V gene has CDR1 MNHEY and CDR2 SVGAGI. CDR3 sequence: CASSYKESSYEQYF. Written as DNA, the CDR3 is TGTGCCAGCAGTTACAAGGAGAGCTCCTACGAGCAGTACTTC.

The chain has TRBV6-2 or TRBV6-3 and TRBJ1-2; D is ambiguous. This CDR3 comprises 12 residues. Germline V lookup: CDR1 MNHEY, CDR2 SVGEGT. V was shortened by 5 bases and J by 3 bases, with 7 bases between the two germline ends. Here the CDR3 DNA reads TGTGCCAGCAGTGTCGGGGACTATGGCTACACCTTC. Its translation: CASSVGDYGYTF.

V usage is TRBV7-2 and J usage is TRBJ1-5; TRBD1 might be the D (6 bases). Germline-derived CDR1 and CDR2 are SGHTA and FQGNSA. Trimming stripped 4 bases from V and 5 bases from J, with 9 bases between. The CDR3 is made up of 13 amino acids. CDR3 protein: CASSYRADQPQHF. In DNA form, the CDR3 reads TGTGCCAGCAGCTACAGGGCTGATCAGCCCCAGCATTTT.

V is TRBV7-9 and J is TRBJ2-5, with 9 bases aligning to TRBD1. The CDR3 runs to 14 residues. CDR1 and CDR2 from the germline V gene are SEHNR and FQNEAQ (reference sequence). Trimming removed 5 bases from V and 4 bases from J; junction bases left unmatched: 5. DNA of the CDR3: TGTGCCAGCAGCCCTAGGACAGGGGTAGAGACCCAGTACTTC. Its protein is CASSPRTGVETQYF. Filled out from reference TRBV7-9 and TRBJ2-5, the complete variable domain reads DTGVSQNPRHKITKRGQNVTFRCDPISEHNRLYWYRQTLGQGPEFLTYFQNEAQLEKSRLLSDRFSAERPKGSFSTLEIQRTEQGDSAMYLCASSPRTGVETQYFGPGTRLLVL.

This clone showed up just a few times. V gene TRBV4-3 combines with J gene TRBJ1-6; D perhaps matches TRBD1 (6 bases). In germline, CDR1 is LGHNA, CDR2 YSLEER. The CDR3 runs to 15 residues. V shed 5 bases and J shed 5 bases, with 13 bases lying between them. CDR3 amino acids: CASSYRDTHNSPLHF. CDR3 bases: TGCGCCAGCAGCTATCGGGACACCCATAATTCACCCCTCCACTTT.

This clone has a handful of counts. The V and J genes are TRBV19 and TRBJ1-3; 9 nucleotides align to TRBD1. Losses at the gene ends were 7 bases for V and 2 bases for J; bases not matched to a gene: 6. Looked up from germline, CDR1 is LNHDA and CDR2 is SQIVND (reference sequence). The CDR3 runs 15 residues. CDR3 DNA: TGTGCCAGTACCCCACAGGGGGCACCTGGAAACACCATATATTTT. Protein product: CASTPQGAPGNTIYF.

The rearrangement uses TRBV24-1 and TRBJ1-2, with 10 bases lining up with TRBD1. The CDR3 spans 16 residues. J gave up 5 bases and V 4 bases, and 9 bases lay outside the gene matches. The germline CDR1 and CDR2 sequences are KGHDR and SFDVKD. The CDR3 DNA reads TGTGCCACCAGTGACGCCTCTGGACAGGGGGGATATGGCTACACCTTC. Its translation is CATSDASGQGGYGYTF.

The V and J genes are TRBV6-5 and TRBJ2-3; TRBD2 agrees at 10 bases. Germline CDR1 MNHEY, CDR2 SVGAGI. The length of the CDR3 is 15 residues. Trimming cost V 4 bases and J 2 bases; bases outside gene matches: 3. As DNA, the CDR3 is TGTGCCAGCAGTTTAGCGGGGGGTCACACAGATACGCAGTATTTT. Amino acid sequence: CASSLAGGHTDTQYF.

The chain is built from TRBV11-3 and TRBJ1-2; tentatively, D is TRBD1 (6 bases). The CDR3 has 14 amino acids. The ends were cut back, 2 bases at V and 4 bases at J, with 11 bases in the middle. CDR1 SGHNT and CDR2 YENEEA come from the germline V gene. The CDR3 region has the DNA TGTGCCAGCAGCTTAAACAGGGTATCCTATGGCTACACCTTC. Translation: CASSLNRVSYGYTF. Looking up the rest from reference TRBV11-3 and TRBJ1-2 gives the full variable domain: EAGVVQSPRYKIIEKKQPVAFWCNPISGHNTLYWYLQNLGQGPELLIRYENEEAVDDSQLPKDRFSAERLKGVDSTLKIQPAELGDSAVYLCASSLNRVSYGYTFGSGTRLTVV.

V usage is TRBV11-3 and J usage is TRBJ1-2; 8 nucleotides align to TRBD1. The CDR3 has 14 amino acids. Looked up from germline, CDR1 is SGHNT and CDR2 is YENEEA. Germline trimming cut 5 bases from V and 4 bases from J; bases unmatched to any gene: 6. Here the CDR3 DNA reads TGTGCCAGCAGCGCGGCAGGGGGCGCCTATGGCTACACCTTC. This gives the protein CASSAAGGAYGYTF.

The chain links TRBV30 to TRBJ2-7; 10 nucleotides match TRBD2. CDR3 length equals 15 residues. Trimming took 6 bases from V and 7 from J; bases not matched to a gene: 15. The V gene's germline CDR1 is GTSNPN and CDR2 SVGIG (reference sequence). The CDR3 loop is CACKGTSAWGGEQYF. CDR3 DNA sequence: TGTGCCTGCAAAGGGACTAGCGCGTGGGGGGGTGAGCAGTACTTC.

J is TRBJ2-7 and V is TRBV5-6; 7 bases map to TRBD2. V dropped 0 bases and J dropped 0; count of bases not matched to a gene: 3. The CDR3 is 15 residues long. Germline V CDR1 and CDR2: SGHDT, YYEEEE. CDR3 region: CASSLVGGSSYEQYF. Written as DNA, the CDR3 is TGTGCCAGCAGCTTGGTAGGCGGGAGCTCCTACGAGCAGTACTTC. Combining the CDR3 with reference TRBV5-6 and TRBJ2-7 gives the whole variable domain DAGVTQSPTHLIKTRGQQVTLRCSPKSGHDTVSWYQQALGQGPQFIFQYYEEEERQRGNFPDRFSGHQFPNYSSELNVNALLLGDSALYLCASSLVGGSSYEQYFGPGTRLTVT.

The chain has TRBV7-9 and TRBJ1-1, with 10 bases lining up with TRBD1. This CDR3 is 17 amino acids long. Germline V gives CDR1 SEHNR, CDR2 FQNEAQ (reference sequence). J was trimmed by 0 bases and V by 5 bases; bases with no gene match: 9. CDR3 coding DNA: TGTGCCAGCAGCGCCGGGACAGGGGCCTTCATGAACACTGAAGCTTTCTTT. Protein sequence: CASSAGTGAFMNTEAFF.

The CDR3 sequence: CASTGTGNTIYF. The CDR3 DNA follows: TGTGCCAGCACCGGGACTGGAAACACCATATATTTT. This rearrangement joins TRBV2 to TRBJ1-3, with D uncertain. The CDR3 totals 12 residues. V lost 7 bases, J lost 2 bases, and 6 bases lay in between. Germline CDR1 reads SNHLY; CDR2 reads FYNNEI.

The rearrangement links TRBV19 to TRBJ2-3; 10 bases are a match to TRBD2. The CDR3 consists of 15 residues. Trimming took 3 bases from V and 4 from J; bases not matched to a gene: 4. The V gene's germline CDR1 is LNHDA and CDR2 SQIVND (reference sequence). The CDR3 DNA follows: TGTGCCAGTAGTATGAAAAGCGGGGGGGCAGATACGCAGTATTTT. This encodes CASSMKSGGADTQYF.

The V call is TRBV14, the J call TRBJ1-1, with TRBD1 matching 7 bases. CDR3 length: 13 residues. Losses at the gene ends were 1 base for V and 11 bases for J; bases not matched to a gene: 7. CDR1 is SGHDN, CDR2 FVKESK, per germline. The CDR3 bases are TGTGCCAGCAGCCAAGTGACAGGGCCTATGGCTTTCTTT. Amino acids: CASSQVTGPMAFF.

The gene calls are TRBV3-1 (or the pseudogene TRBV3-2) and TRBJ2-7, with 7 bases identical to TRBD1. This CDR3 region has 15 residues. Germline V gene data show CDR1 as LGHDT and CDR2 as YNNKEL (reference sequence). V gave up 4 bases and J gave up 3 bases; unmatched junction bases: 9. CDR3 nucleotide sequence: TGTGCCAGCAGCCTTACAGGGGCAGCGGACTACGAGCAGTACTTC. Protein product: CASSLTGAADYEQYF.